These T cell receptor beta chains were read from a single sample in a study of blood T cell repertoires in COVID-19. Repertoires were generated with immunoSEQ multiplex PCR, while TCRdb's copy carries only in-frame clones and drops some. The repertoire includes approximately 68,000 clones, just over 85% of them detected once, and approximately 11% sits in the top ten. The sequenced sample consisted of peripheral blood. All receptors come from a man aged 65-85 years with active or convalescent COVID-19. Each CDR3 is given with its conserved first and last residue. Each record gives: J gene, CDR3 length, D gene, V gene, clone size, CDR3 DNA, CDR3 protein. A D gene is named only where the DNA matches it firmly. For some rows the clone size is stated as once, few or many, or as a class when expanded; others skip it.

>TRBJ1-5|14|TRBD1|TRBV19|few
TGTGCCAGTAGTCTCGGACAGGGCAATCAGCCCCAGCATTTT
CASSLGQGNQPQHF
>TRBJ2-7|15|NA|TRBV7-9|once
TGTGCCAGCAGCTTTGGGGGAGGTGCATTGGGCGAGCAGTACTTC
CASSFGGGALGEQYF
>TRBJ1-2|16|TRBD1|TRBV28|NA
TGTGCCAGCAGTAGGTCCGCCACAGGGGGAAGCTATGGCTACACCTTC
CASSRSATGGSYGYTF
>TRBJ2-5|13|NA|TRBV28|NA
TGTGCCAGCAGTTTATCGGGTGGGAGGACCCAGTACTTC
CASSLSGGRTQYF
>TRBJ1-3|17|NA|TRBV10-3|NA
TGTGCCATCAGACTCCTGGACAGTATACACTCTGGAAACACCATATATTTT
CAIRLLDSIHSGNTIYF
>TRBJ1-6|15|TRBD1|TRBV9|NA
TGTGCCAGCAGCGTCTCACCGGACAGGGATTCACCCCTCCACTTT
CASSVSPDRDSPLHF
>TRBJ2-7|12|NA|TRBV7-2|NA
TGTGCCAGCAGCTTGAGCTCCTACGAGCAGTACTTC
CASSLSSYEQYF
>TRBJ2-6|14|NA|TRBV5-1|NA
TGCGCCAGCAGCTTGGATCTGGGGGCCAACGTCCTGACTTTC
CASSLDLGANVLTF
>TRBJ1-1|14|NA|TRBV18|NA
TGTGCCAGCTCACCAGGGGCAATGAACACTGAAGCTTTCTTT
CASSPGAMNTEAFF
>TRBJ1-3|13|NA|TRBV5-6|NA
TGTGCCAGCAGCTTGATGGGCAGAAACACCATATATTTT
CASSLMGRNTIYF
>TRBJ1-4|14|NA|TRBV9|NA
TGTGCCAGCAGCCTTGGGGGGGCTGGTGAAAAACTGTTTTTT
CASSLGGAGEKLFF
>TRBJ1-5|11|NA|TRBV6-1|NA
TGTGCCAGCAGTGAAGGTAGAAACCAGCATTTT
CASSEGRNQHF
>TRBJ2-1|16|TRBD2|TRBV7-9|few
TGTGCCAGCAGCTCCTTAGCGGGACCCGGTAACAATGAGCAGTTCTTC
CASSSLAGPGNNEQFF
>TRBJ2-4|15|NA|TRBV28|NA
TGTGCCAGCAGACGGGACATTAAAGCCAAAAACATTCAGTACTTC
CASRRDIKAKNIQYF
>TRBJ2-7|15|NA|TRBV6-5|NA
TGTGCCAGCACCCCCCACGGCCGGGGAACCTACGAGCAGTACTTC
CASTPHGRGTYEQYF
>TRBJ1-1|13|TRBD1|TRBV28|NA
TGTGCCAGCAGTTTGCCAGGGGGCACTGAAGCTTTCTTT
CASSLPGGTEAFF
>TRBJ2-1|16|TRBD2|TRBV7-9|NA
TGTGCCAGCACCTCTCCCCTCCTAGCGGGAGGCAATGAGCAGTTCTTC
CASTSPLLAGGNEQFF
>TRBJ2-3|19|TRBD2|TRBV7-2|NA
TGTGCCAGCAGCTTAGGGGGCCTAGCGGGAGGTCCGGACACAGATACGCAGTATTTT
CASSLGGLAGGPDTDTQYF
>TRBJ2-7|15|TRBD1|TRBV7-4|NA
TGTGCCAGCAGCCCCGGGACAGGGGATAAGTACGAGCAGTACTTC
CASSPGTGDKYEQYF
>TRBJ2-3|13|NA|TRBV19|NA
TGTGCCAGTATGCTGGCCGGGGCAGATACGCAGTATTTT
CASMLAGADTQYF
>TRBJ1-5|14|TRBD1|TRBV3-1/TRBV3-2|NA
TGTGCCAGCAGCCAACAAACAGGGGTAGGGCCCCAGCATTTT
CASSQQTGVGPQHF
>TRBJ1-1|16|NA|TRBV18|NA
TGTGCCAGCTCACCCCAGGACAGCAATATGAACACTGAAGCTTTCTTT
CASSPQDSNMNTEAFF
>TRBJ1-2|13|TRBD1|TRBV12-3/TRBV12-4|NA
TGTGCCAGCAGTTTGTCAGGGGGCTATGGCTACACCTTC
CASSLSGGYGYTF
>TRBJ1-1|14|NA|TRBV20-1|few
TGCAGTGCTAGTCCCACATCAGGGGTTACTGAAGCTTTCTTT
CSASPTSGVTEAFF
>TRBJ2-7|14|NA|TRBV2|NA
TGTGCCAGCATTGGTTGGGCCAAAGGCTACGAGCAGTACTTC
CASIGWAKGYEQYF
>TRBJ1-1|14|NA|TRBV28|NA
TGTGCCAGCAGTTTGGTTGGCGGCGGCCCGGAAGCTTTCTTT
CASSLVGGGPEAFF